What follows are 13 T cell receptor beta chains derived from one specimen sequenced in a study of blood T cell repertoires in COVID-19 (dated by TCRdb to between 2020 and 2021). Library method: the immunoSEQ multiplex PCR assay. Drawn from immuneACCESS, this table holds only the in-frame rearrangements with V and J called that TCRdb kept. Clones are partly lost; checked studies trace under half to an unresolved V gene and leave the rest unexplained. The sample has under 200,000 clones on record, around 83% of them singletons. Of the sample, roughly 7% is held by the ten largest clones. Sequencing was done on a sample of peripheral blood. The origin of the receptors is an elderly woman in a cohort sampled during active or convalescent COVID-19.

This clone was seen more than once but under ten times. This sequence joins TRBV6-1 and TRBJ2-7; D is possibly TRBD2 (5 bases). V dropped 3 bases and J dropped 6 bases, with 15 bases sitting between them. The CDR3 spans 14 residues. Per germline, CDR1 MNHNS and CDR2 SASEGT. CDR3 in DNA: TGTGCCAGCAGTGAGAACAGCCCCAGCGGCGAGCAGTACGTC. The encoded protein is CASSENSPSGEQYV.

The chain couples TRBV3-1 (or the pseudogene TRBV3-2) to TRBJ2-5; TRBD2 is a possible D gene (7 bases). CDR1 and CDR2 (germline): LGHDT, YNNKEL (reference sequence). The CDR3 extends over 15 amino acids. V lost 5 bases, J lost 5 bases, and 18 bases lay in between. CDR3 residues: CASSFLGGREETQYF. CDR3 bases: TGTGCCAGCAGCTTCCTGGGGGGGCGCGAGGAGACCCAGTACTTC.

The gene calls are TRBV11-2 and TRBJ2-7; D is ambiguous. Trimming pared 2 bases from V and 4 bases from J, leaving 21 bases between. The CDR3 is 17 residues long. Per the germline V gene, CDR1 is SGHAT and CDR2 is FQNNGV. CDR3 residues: CASSLFARPTPRYEQYF. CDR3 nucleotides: TGTGCCAGCAGCTTATTTGCCAGGCCAACCCCCCGGTACGAGCAGTACTTC.

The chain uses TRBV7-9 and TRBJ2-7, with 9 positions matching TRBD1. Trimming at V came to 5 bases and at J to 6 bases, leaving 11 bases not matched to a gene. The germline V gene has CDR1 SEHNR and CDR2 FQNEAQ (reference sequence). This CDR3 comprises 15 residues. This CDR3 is CASSPYRGLFPEQYF. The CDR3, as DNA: TGTGCCAGCAGCCCATACAGGGGGCTGTTCCCCGAGCAGTACTTC.

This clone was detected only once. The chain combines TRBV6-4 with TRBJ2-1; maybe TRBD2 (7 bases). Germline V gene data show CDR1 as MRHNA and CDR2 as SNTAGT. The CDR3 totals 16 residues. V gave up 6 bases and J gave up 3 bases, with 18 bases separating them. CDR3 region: CASSPSEGGYYNEQFF. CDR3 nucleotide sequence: TGTGCCAGCAGCCCTAGCGAGGGGGGGTACTACAATGAGCAGTTCTTC.

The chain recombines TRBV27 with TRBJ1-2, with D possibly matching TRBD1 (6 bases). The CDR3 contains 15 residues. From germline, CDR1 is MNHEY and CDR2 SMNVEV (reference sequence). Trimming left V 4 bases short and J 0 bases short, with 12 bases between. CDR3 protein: CASSSFGGPNYGYTF. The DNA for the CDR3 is TGTGCCAGCAGTTCCTTCGGGGGGCCTAACTATGGCTACACCTTC.

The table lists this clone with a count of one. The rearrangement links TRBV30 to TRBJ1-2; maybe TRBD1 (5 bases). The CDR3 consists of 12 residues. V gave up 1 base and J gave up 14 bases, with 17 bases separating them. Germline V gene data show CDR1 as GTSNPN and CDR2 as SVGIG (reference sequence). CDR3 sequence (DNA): TGTGCCTGGAGTGGATCGGACCGCCCAGGGACCTTC. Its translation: CAWSGSDRPGTF.

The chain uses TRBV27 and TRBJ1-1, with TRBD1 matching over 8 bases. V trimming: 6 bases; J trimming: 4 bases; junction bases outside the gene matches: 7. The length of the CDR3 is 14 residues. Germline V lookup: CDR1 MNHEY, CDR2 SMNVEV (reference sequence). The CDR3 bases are TGTGCCAGCAGGCGGAGGACAGGGCTCACTGAAGCTTTCTTT. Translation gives CASRRRTGLTEAFF.

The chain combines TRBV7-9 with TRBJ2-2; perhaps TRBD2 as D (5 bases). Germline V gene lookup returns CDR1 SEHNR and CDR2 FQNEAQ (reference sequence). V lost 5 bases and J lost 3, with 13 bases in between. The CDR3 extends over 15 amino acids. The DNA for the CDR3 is TGTGCCAGCAGCGCCGGGGTGGCTGACACCGGGGAGCTGTTTTTT. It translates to CASSAGVADTGELFF.

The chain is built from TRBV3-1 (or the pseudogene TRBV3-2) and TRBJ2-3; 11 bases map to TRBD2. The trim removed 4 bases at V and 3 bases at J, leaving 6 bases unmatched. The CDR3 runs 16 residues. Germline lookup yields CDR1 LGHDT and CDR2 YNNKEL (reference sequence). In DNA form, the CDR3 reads TGTGCCAGCAGCCCCTTAGCGGGGGGGATTACAGATACGCAGTATTTT. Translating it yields CASSPLAGGITDTQYF.

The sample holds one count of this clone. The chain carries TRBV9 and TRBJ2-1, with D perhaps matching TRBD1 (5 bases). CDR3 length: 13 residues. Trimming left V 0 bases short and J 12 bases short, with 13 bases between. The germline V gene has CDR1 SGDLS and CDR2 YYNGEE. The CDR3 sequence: CASSVEVQGMQFF. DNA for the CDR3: TGTGCCAGCAGCGTAGAGGTCCAGGGAATGCAGTTCTTC. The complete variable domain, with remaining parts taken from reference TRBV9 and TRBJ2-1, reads DSGVTQTPKHLITATGQRVTLRCSPRSGDLSVYWYQQSLDQGLQFLIQYYNGEERAKGNILERFSAQQFPDLHSELNLSSLELGDSALYFCASSVEVQGMQFFGPGTRLTVL.

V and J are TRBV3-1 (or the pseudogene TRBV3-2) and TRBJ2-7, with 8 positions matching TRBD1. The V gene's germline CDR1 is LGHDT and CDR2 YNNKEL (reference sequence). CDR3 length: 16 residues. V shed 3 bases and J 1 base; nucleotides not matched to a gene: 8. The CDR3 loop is CASSHGNRGWSYEQYF. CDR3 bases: TGTGCCAGCAGCCATGGTAACAGGGGGTGGTCCTACGAGCAGTACTTC.

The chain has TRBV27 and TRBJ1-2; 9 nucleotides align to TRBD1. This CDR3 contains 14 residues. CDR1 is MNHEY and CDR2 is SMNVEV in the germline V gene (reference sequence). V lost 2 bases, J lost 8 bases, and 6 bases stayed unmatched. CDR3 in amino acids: CASSLKGQGYGYTF. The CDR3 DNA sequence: TGTGCCAGCAGTTTAAAGGGACAGGGCTACGGCTACACCTTC.